The 20 T cell receptor beta chains given below trace back to one sample, sequenced in a study of blood T cells in healthy people across ages. A J-beta primer mix and a sample-barcoded 5' primer were used in a second PCR of about 7 to 12 cycles. TCRdb fed the 5' RACE reads into MiXCR, producing one record per CDR3 protein. This table holds approximately 900,000 distinct CDR3 sequences, about 44% found once. The specimen was blood. Every receptor here comes from a young man in good health.

This clonotype was seen a few times. This chain joins TRBV6-5 and TRBJ2-7; the D gene is possibly TRBD1 (6 bases). The ends were cut back, 6 bases at V and 3 bases at J, with 18 bases in the middle. Germline V CDR1 and CDR2: MNHEY, SVGAGI. This CDR3 is built from 15 residues. In DNA form, the CDR3 reads TGTGCCAGCAGCCCATTTCGGGACACCTACTACGAGCAGTACTTC. As protein: CASSPFRDTYYEQYF.

The chain uses TRBV7-9 and TRBJ2-1; 10 bases line up with TRBD2. V trimming: 5 bases; J trimming: 2 bases; junction bases outside the gene matches: 12. The CDR3 runs to 18 residues. The germline gives CDR1 SEHNR, CDR2 FQNEAQ (reference sequence). In nucleotides, the CDR3 is TGTGCCAGCAGCCCGACGACTAGCGGGCGACCCCCCTACAATGAGCAGTTCTTC. As protein: CASSPTTSGRPPYNEQFF.

This clonotype was counted a few times. The rearrangement links TRBV20-1 to TRBJ1-2; D is perhaps TRBD1 (5 bases). Trimming stripped 1 base from V and 0 bases from J, with 15 bases between. The CDR3 totals 16 residues. Germline assignment: CDR1 DFQATT and CDR2 SNEGSKA (reference sequence). In DNA form, the CDR3 reads TGCAGTGCTAGAGGCGGGGACGGCAAGACTAACTATGGCTACACCTTC. Translating it yields CSARGGDGKTNYGYTF.

The DNA for the CDR3 is TGTGCCAGCAGTGAAGCCCCAGGGGCGAATGAAAAACTGTTTTTT. Translation: CASSEAPGANEKLFF. J is TRBJ1-4 and V is TRBV6-1; maybe TRBD1 (6 bases). CDR1 is MNHNS and CDR2 is SASEGT in the germline V gene. The CDR3 runs to 15 residues. V was shortened by 0 bases and J by 5 bases, with 10 bases between the two germline ends.

The chain employs TRBV20-1 and TRBJ2-7, with a possible D match to TRBD2 (6 bases). CDR3 length equals 14 residues. Per germline, CDR1 DFQATT and CDR2 SNEGSKA (reference sequence). V was trimmed by 1 base and J by 2 bases, leaving 12 bases between them. The CDR3 bases are TGCAGTGCTAGAGTGGAGGGATACCCCTACGAGCAGTACTTC. Residues: CSARVEGYPYEQYF.

The chain has TRBV6-1 and TRBJ2-3; no definite D call. This CDR3 contains 12 residues. Germline values: CDR1 MNHNS, CDR2 SASEGT. The V end lost 7 bases, the J end lost 2 bases, and 7 bases lay between the germline ends. CDR3 nucleotide sequence: TGTGCCAGCAAAGTGGCCACAGATACGCAGTATTTT. This gives the protein CASKVATDTQYF.

Only a few counts were recorded for this clonotype. This chain connects TRBV9 to TRBJ2-7; either TRBD1 or TRBD2 may supply D (5 bases each). CDR3 size: 14 residues. V shed 4 bases and J shed 2 bases, with 13 bases lying between them. Germline V gives CDR1 SGDLS, CDR2 YYNGEE. CDR3 DNA sequence: TGTGCCAGCAGCAACCGGGACGGGGCCTACGAGCAGTACTTC. It specifies CASSNRDGAYEQYF.

The chain has TRBV3-1 and TRBJ2-3; TRBD1 aligns across 10 bases. Germline values: CDR1 LGHDT, CDR2 YNNKEL (reference sequence). V lost 1 base and J lost 5; bases outside the gene matches: 3. This CDR3 is 15 amino acids long. The CDR3: CASSQVWDRGDTQYF. CDR3 DNA sequence: TGTGCCAGCAGCCAAGTGTGGGACAGGGGAGATACGCAGTATTTT.

Concerning this clonotype: At one of its ends the junction is not consistent with the germline gene, which may arise from a read error. CDR3 region: CASSYGLSTDMQYF. DNA of the CDR3: TGTGCCAGCAGCTACGGCCTTAGCACAGATATGCAGTATTTT. J is TRBJ2-3 and V is TRBV7-2; unclear D gene. Per the germline V gene, CDR1 is SGHTA and CDR2 is FQGNSA. The CDR3 spans 14 residues.

The chain combines TRBV15 with TRBJ2-1; D is possibly TRBD2 (5 bases). V was pared by 1 base and J by 10 bases, with 23 bases between. The CDR3 contains 17 residues. CDR1 is LNHNV, CDR2 YYDKDF, per germline (reference sequence). The CDR3 protein is CATSRGGIARSRGEQFF. CDR3 DNA: TGTGCCACCAGCAGAGGTGGCATTGCCCGGTCCCGCGGGGAGCAGTTCTTC.

The chain combines TRBV7-2 with TRBJ1-6; D remains unclear. CDR3 length equals 12 residues. Germline CDR1 reads SGHTA; CDR2 reads FQGNSA. V was clipped by 4 bases and J by 8 bases, with 6 bases between them. CDR3 DNA sequence: TGTGCCAGCAGCTCGGTGTATTCACCCCTCCACTTT. It codes for CASSSVYSPLHF.

The DNA for the CDR3 is TGTGCCAGCAGTTCCCTGATACAGGGGAACACTGAAGCTTTCTTT. Residues: CASSSLIQGNTEAFF. The chain links TRBV27 to TRBJ1-1; weak D call: TRBD1 (6 bases). Germline CDR1 MNHEY, CDR2 SMNVEV (reference sequence). The CDR3 has 15 residues. V shed 4 bases and J shed 1 base, with 13 bases lying between them.

In regard to this clonotype: At one end, the junction sequence differs from germline, possibly due to a read error. V usage is TRBV29-1 and J usage is TRBJ1-1; a weak D match, TRBD1 (5 bases). The CDR3 consists of 13 residues. Germline-derived CDR1 and CDR2 are SQVTM and ANQGSEA. Here the CDR3 DNA reads TGCAGCGGTGAAACCAGGGTTTCCACTGAAGCTTTCTTT. It encodes CSGETRVSTEAFF.

This clonotype appeared a few times. The chain joins TRBV7-9 to TRBJ1-6; a possible D gene is TRBD1 (6 bases). From germline, CDR1 is SEHNR and CDR2 FQNEAQ (reference sequence). This CDR3 is built from 15 residues. Trimming cost V 5 bases and J 7 bases, with 15 bases left between them. This chain's CDR3 is CASSPNRENNSPLHF. DNA for the CDR3: TGTGCCAGCAGCCCCAACAGGGAAAACAATTCACCCCTCCACTTT.

The rearrangement joins TRBV28 to TRBJ1-5, with TRBD1 as a possible D gene (6 bases). Germline loops: CDR1 MDHEN, CDR2 SYDVKM. The germline V and J ends were trimmed by 7 bases and 3 bases, with 19 bases remaining between them. This CDR3 is built from 16 residues. CDR3 loop: CASTRVGASNNQPQHF. CDR3 DNA sequence: TGTGCCAGCACTAGGGTGGGGGCATCGAACAATCAGCCCCAGCATTTT.

As concerns this clonotype: A read error may explain this, as a much larger clone is one base away. This sequence joins TRBV12-3 or TRBV12-4 and TRBJ2-5; D is ambiguous. The germline V and J ends were trimmed by 2 bases and 11 bases, with 12 bases remaining between them. This CDR3 comprises 12 residues. This CDR3 reads CASSLQPCEQYF. CDR3 coding DNA: TGTGCCAGCAGTTTACAGCCGTGTGAGCAGTACTTC.

The gene calls are TRBV4-2 and TRBJ1-2, with TRBD1 identical over 9 bases. V dropped 2 bases and J dropped 5; count of bases not matched to a gene: 6. The CDR3 is 15 residues long. Germline CDR1 is LGHNA and CDR2 is YNFKEQ. DNA of the CDR3: TGTGCCAGCAGCCAATCGACAGGGGGGGTGTATGGCTACACCTTC. It specifies CASSQSTGGVYGYTF.

The V call is TRBV5-1, the J call TRBJ2-3; TRBD1 matches at 7 bases. CDR1 SGHRS and CDR2 YFSETQ come from the germline V gene. The CDR3 is 15 residues long. The junction had 5 bases not matched to a gene; V was cut back by 0 bases and J by 4 bases. The CDR3 DNA reads TGCGCCAGCAGCTTGGGACAGGGTCACGCAGATACGCAGTATTTT. It is translated as CASSLGQGHADTQYF. Variable domain in full (rest from reference TRBV5-1 and TRBJ2-3): KAGVTQTPRYLIKTRGQQVTLSCSPISGHRSVSWYQQTPGQGLQFLFEYFSETQRNKGNFPGRFSGRQFSNSRSEMNVSTLELGDSALYLCASSLGQGHADTQYFGPGTRLTVL.

This clonotype was seen only once. The rearrangement uses TRBV19 and TRBJ2-6, with D perhaps TRBD1 (5 bases). Germline CDR1 is LNHDA and CDR2 is SQIVND (reference sequence). The ends were cut back, 1 base at V and 11 bases at J, with 15 bases in the middle. The CDR3 extends over 15 amino acids. For the CDR3, the DNA is TGTGCCAGTAGTATAGCCCGGTCAGGGATGGACGTCCTGACTTTC. Translation: CASSIARSGMDVLTF.

This clonotype appeared a few times. The chain recombines TRBV3-1 with TRBJ1-1; 7 nucleotides agree with TRBD1. The junction had 6 bases not matched to a gene; V was cut back by 3 bases and J by 5 bases. CDR1 and CDR2 (germline): LGHDT, YNNKEL (reference sequence). CDR3 size: 14 residues. The CDR3 here is CASSQAGQRTEAFF. Written as DNA, the CDR3 is TGTGCCAGCAGCCAGGCGGGACAGCGGACTGAAGCTTTCTTT.